The present T cell receptor beta chain was sequenced within a study of cytomegalovirus exposure and HLA in healthy donors. Across the whole study: From donors who were HLA-typed, an early data release held approximately 91 million unique TCRs.

General study findings and limits: There was a cluster of highly shared sequence variants that was likely a sequencing artifact.

Losses at the gene ends were 6 bases for V and 3 bases for J; bases not matched to a gene: 7. The CDR3 has 15 residues. Germline loops: CDR1 LNHDA, CDR2 SQIVND (reference sequence). The table lists this clone with a count of one. Its matching antigen is unknown. It was with 60 Vbeta and 13 Jbeta primers that the PCR ran. Data came from immunoSEQ multiplex PCR; TCRdb stores just in-frame clones and leaves some out. The sample has 90,000 to 120,000 clones, roughly 72% seen once. The sequence was obtained from a young man in good health and CMV-seronegative. Sequenced material: PBMCs. The V gene is TRBV19, the J gene TRBJ2-2, with TRBD2 matching over 7 bases. In DNA, the CDR3 is TGTGCCAGTAGGAGCGGGACGGCGGACACCGGGGAGCTGTTTTTT. Amino acid sequence: CASRSGTADTGELFF.